The TCR beta chain under discussion was sequenced for a study of PD-1 and CTLA-4 blockade in melanoma. CDR1 is LGHDT and CDR2 is YNNKEL in the germline V gene (reference sequence). The CDR3 totals 14 residues. Trimming took 4 bases from V and 6 from J, leaving 13 bases between them. Assay used: immunoSEQ multiplex PCR; TCRdb lists only in-frame clones, some missing. This sample has tens of thousands of clones, with about 91% found just once. This chain joins TRBV3-1 (or the pseudogene TRBV3-2) and TRBJ2-1; maybe TRBD2 (7 bases). The material was CD8+ T cells from peripheral blood, obtained from a patient given anti-PD-1 treatment. The clonotype was recovered from a human donor with melanoma. The CDR3 nucleotides are TGTGCCAGCAGCCTGGGGGGGGCGATCAATGAGCAGTTCTTC. Its protein product is CASSLGGAINEQFF.